Listed below are T cell receptor beta chains from one sample, sequenced in a study of blood T cell repertoires in COVID-19. Sequencing used immunoSEQ multiplex PCR; TCRdb keeps in-frame clones, though not all of them. Among roughly 100,000 clones listed, about 90% were seen once. The specimen sequenced was peripheral blood. The source is a young man with acute or convalescent COVID-19. CDR3s include the opening cysteine and the closing phenylalanine or tryptophan. A D gene is named only where the DNA matches it firmly. A clone size is listed for some rows: how often the clone was seen (once, few, many), or a class if it is expanded.

NA	TRBV4-2	TRBJ2-7	TRBD2	TGTGCCAGCAGCTCCCGGGAGACTAGCGGGACTACCTACGAGCAGTACTTC	CASSSRETSGTTYEQYF
NA	TRBV29-1	TRBJ2-6	NA	TGCAGCGTTGCGGTCTCTGGGGCCAACGTCCTGACTTTC	CSVAVSGANVLTF
NA	TRBV3-1/TRBV3-2	TRBJ2-5	TRBD2	TGTGCCAGCAGCCAAGAGGGACTAGGGATTCGGGAGACCCAGTACTTC	CASSQEGLGIRETQYF
NA	TRBV11-2	TRBJ1-1	NA	TGTGCCAGCAGCTTGCAGGGCCTTTTAAGAGGGAACACTGAAGCTTTCTTT	CASSLQGLLRGNTEAFF
NA	TRBV3-1/TRBV3-2	TRBJ2-3	TRBD2	TGTGCCAGCAGCCAAGGACTAGCGGGGGTTGAAGATACGCAGTATTTT	CASSQGLAGVEDTQYF
NA	TRBV27	TRBJ1-1	NA	TGTGCCAGCAGTTTATCGGGGCCGAACACTGAAGCTTTCTTT	CASSLSGPNTEAFF
NA	TRBV27	TRBJ1-5	NA	TGTGCCAGCGGGGAGACAGGAAGCAATCAGCCCCAGCATTTT	CASGETGSNQPQHF
NA	TRBV18	TRBJ1-2	TRBD1	TGTGCCAGCTCACCAGGACAGGGAGACAACTCCTATGGCTACACCTTC	CASSPGQGDNSYGYTF
NA	TRBV18	TRBJ2-5	TRBD2	TGTGCCAGCTCACCACAGCTAGCGGGAGGAACCCGAGAGACCCAGTACTTC	CASSPQLAGGTRETQYF
NA	TRBV27	TRBJ2-7	TRBD2	TGTGCCAGCAGCCAAGCGGGGCTCCCGTACGAGCAGTACTTC	CASSQAGLPYEQYF
NA	TRBV9	TRBJ2-7	NA	TGTGCCAGCAGTAAGGCGGCGAGCGGCCCAACCGAGCAGTACTTC	CASSKAASGPTEQYF
NA	TRBV15	TRBJ1-6	NA	TGTGCCACCGCGGACAGACGGGGTTCACCCCTCCACTTT	CATADRRGSPLHF
NA	TRBV24-1	TRBJ1-5	NA	TGTGCCACCAGTGAGTCGGGGGGCTTGCAGCCCCAGCATTTT	CATSESGGLQPQHF
NA	TRBV7-9	TRBJ2-2	TRBD2	TGTGCCAGCAGCGGGGGACTAGCGGGATACACCGGGGAGCTGTTTTTT	CASSGGLAGYTGELFF
NA	TRBV21-1	TRBJ2-7	NA	TGTGCCAGCAGCATCTGTGCCGGGCGGGACGAGCAGTACTTC	CASSICAGRDEQYF
NA	TRBV4-2	TRBJ1-1	NA	TGTGCCAGCAGCCTTATTACAGAGAACACTGAAGCTTTCTTT	CASSLITENTEAFF
NA	TRBV7-8	TRBJ2-3	TRBD2	TGTGCCAGCAGCCCCGGGAAGTTGGACGGGGGGGCAACAGATACGCAGTATTTT	CASSPGKLDGGATDTQYF
NA	TRBV18	TRBJ1-4	NA	TGTGCCAGCTCACGAGGAGGTACTTTGGGGATGAGTGAAAAACTGTTTTTT	CASSRGGTLGMSEKLFF
NA	TRBV9	TRBJ1-1	NA	TGTGCCAGCAGCGTAGAAGGGGCTCCGAACACTGAAGCTTTCTTT	CASSVEGAPNTEAFF
NA	TRBV6-5	TRBJ2-5	TRBD2	TGTGCCAGCAGTTACTCGATAGCTAGCGGCAAAGAGACCCAGTACTTC	CASSYSIASGKETQYF
once	TRBV27	TRBJ2-1	TRBD1	TGTGCCAGCAGTCAAGGGGGCCGGGATGAGCAGTTCTTC	CASSQGGRDEQFF
NA	TRBV5-1	TRBJ1-1	NA	TGCGCCAGCAGCTTGACCGTACAGAACACTGAAGCTTTCTTT	CASSLTVQNTEAFF
NA	TRBV5-8	TRBJ2-7	TRBD1	TGTGCCAGCAGCACGGGACAGGGTAGTGACTACGAGCAGTACTTC	CASSTGQGSDYEQYF
NA	TRBV2	TRBJ1-3	NA	TGTGCCAGCAAAGAACAGCGGTCTGGAAACACCATATATTTT	CASKEQRSGNTIYF
NA	TRBV10-1	TRBJ2-7	NA	TGCGCCAGCCACGGCCAGGGGAACTCCTACGAGCAGTACTTC	CASHGQGNSYEQYF
NA	TRBV27	TRBJ1-1	NA	TGTGCCAGCAGTTTATTGGCCATCATGAACACTGAAGCTTTCTTT	CASSLLAIMNTEAFF
NA	TRBV24-1	TRBJ2-1	TRBD1	TGTGCCACCAGTGTCGCCGACCGGGACAGAGGCAACAATGAGCAGTTCTTC	CATSVADRDRGNNEQFF
NA	TRBV4-1	TRBJ1-2	TRBD1	TGCGCCAGCAGCCAAGATTGGACAGGGGGCGGTTATGGCTACACCTTC	CASSQDWTGGGYGYTF
NA	TRBV3-1/TRBV3-2	TRBJ2-3	TRBD1	TGTGCCAGCAGCGGGACAGGGGGTTCGAGAGATACGCAGTATTTT	CASSGTGGSRDTQYF
once	TRBV5-1	TRBJ2-3	TRBD1	TGCGCCAGCAGCACCGGACAGGGGTACACAGATACGCAGTATTTT	CASSTGQGYTDTQYF
NA	TRBV24-1	TRBJ2-1	TRBD1	TGTGCCACCAGTGACCCCAGGGACAGTTCCAGGAATGAGCAGTTCTTC	CATSDPRDSSRNEQFF
NA	TRBV4-1	TRBJ1-6	NA	TGCGCCAGCAGCCAAACGGACATAAGCTCCTATAATTCACCCCTCCACTTT	CASSQTDISSYNSPLHF
NA	TRBV5-1	TRBJ2-1	TRBD2	TGCGCCAGCAGCATCGGGGGGGCTCGAAATGAGCAGTTCTTC	CASSIGGARNEQFF
NA	TRBV2	TRBJ2-7	NA	TGTGCCAGCAGGACGACAGGAGATAGCTCCTACGAGCAGTACTTC	CASRTTGDSSYEQYF
once	TRBV5-1	TRBJ2-1	TRBD1	TGCGCCAGCAGCTTGCTTAATAAGGGGGCGGCGAGCAATGAGCAGTTCTTC	CASSLLNKGAASNEQFF
NA	TRBV5-1	TRBJ1-4	TRBD1	TGCGCCAGCAGCTGGACAGGGGTGTATTCTGAAAAACTGTTTTTT	CASSWTGVYSEKLFF
NA	TRBV24-1	TRBJ1-2	NA	TGTGCCACCAGTGATCCGGGGAGACTCTATGGCTACACCTTC	CATSDPGRLYGYTF
NA	TRBV5-6	TRBJ2-1	TRBD1	TGTGCCAGCAGCTTTTGGGACAGGGATGGAAATGAGCAGTTCTTC	CASSFWDRDGNEQFF
NA	TRBV2	TRBJ1-1	TRBD1	TGTGCCAGCAGCCATGACAGGGGGAACACTGAAGCTTTCTTT	CASSHDRGNTEAFF
NA	TRBV5-1	TRBJ2-3	NA	TGCGCCAGCAGCTTGGACAGGGCTGATACGCAGTATTTT	CASSLDRADTQYF
NA	TRBV5-1	TRBJ2-3	NA	TGCGCCAGCAGCTTTAGCGGCCCTAGCACAGATACGCAGTATTTT	CASSFSGPSTDTQYF
NA	TRBV14	TRBJ1-6	NA	TGTGCCAGCAGCCCCGGGGTCTCCTATAATTCACCCCTCCACTTT	CASSPGVSYNSPLHF
once	TRBV4-1	TRBJ1-4	NA	TGCGCCAGCAGCCAAGGCATCAGGGATGAAAAACTGTTTTTT	CASSQGIRDEKLFF
NA	TRBV11-2	TRBJ1-3	TRBD1	TGTGCCAGCAGCTTCAGGACAGGGGCCCTCTCTGGAAACACCATATATTTT	CASSFRTGALSGNTIYF
NA	TRBV19	TRBJ1-2	NA	TGTGCCAGTAGTCCCGGGGGAGCCCTCTATGGCTACACCTTC	CASSPGGALYGYTF